Presented here are 21 T cell receptor beta chains from one specimen sequenced in a study of regulatory T cells in long-lasting Graves disease. Researchers made TCR beta libraries by using iRepertoire HTBI primers and running Arm-PCR on CDR3 regions. TCRdb itself ran the multiplex PCR reads through MiXCR, one entry per CDR3 protein. This table has approximately 290,000 distinct CDR3 sequences, 20% to 25% appearing once. Time point of the sample: persistent/refractory GD, antithyroid drugs over 5 years with positive TRAb. PBMC RNA was the source of the TCR library. The sample was peripheral blood mononuclear cells (PBMCs), taken when the disease was refractory, from a patient treated with antithyroid drugs. These TCRs come from a female donor with Graves disease.

This clonotype has more than one count but fewer than ten. The chain links TRBV10-3 to TRBJ1-5, with D perhaps TRBD1 (5 bases). Germline V gene lookup returns CDR1 ENHRY and CDR2 SYGVKD. Deletions cut 8 bases from V and 7 bases from J, with 18 bases between. The CDR3 is 14 amino acids. CDR3 region: CAIGMGGNRQPQHF. The CDR3 region has the DNA TGTGCCATCGGGATGGGGGGGAATCGGCAGCCCCAGCATTTT.

The chain has TRBV11-2 and TRBJ2-2, with D tentatively TRBD1 (5 bases). From germline, CDR1 is SGHAT and CDR2 FQNNGV. The V and J ends lost 5 bases and 7 bases respectively, with 11 bases between them. The CDR3 contains 13 residues. The CDR3 coding sequence is TGTGCCAGCAGCGCCAGGGTAGGCGGGGAGCTGTTTTTT. Translation: CASSARVGGELFF.

In this sample, this clonotype turned up many times. The V and J genes are TRBV20-1 and TRBJ2-5; the D is unclear. The CDR3 covers 12 residues. Germline CDR1 and CDR2: DFQATT and SNEGSKA (reference sequence). Trimming pared 5 bases from V and 5 bases from J, leaving 12 bases between. As DNA, the CDR3 is TGCAGTGCTCTGGACGGAACGGAGACCCAGTACTTC. It translates to CSALDGTETQYF.

The chain carries TRBV4-3 and TRBJ2-2, with 10 bases fitting TRBD2. Trimming took 0 bases from V and 8 from J; bases not matched to a gene: 6. The CDR3 loop spans 16 amino acids. Germline V gene lookup returns CDR1 LGHNA and CDR2 YSLEER. The CDR3 sequence is CASSQDRASGSGELFF. CDR3 bases: TGCGCCAGCAGCCAAGATCGTGCTAGCGGGAGTGGGGAGCTGTTTTTT.

This clonotype occurred many times. This chain links TRBV28 with TRBJ2-5, with D perhaps TRBD1 (6 bases). V was cut by 6 bases and J by 4 bases, with 18 bases left in between. Germline CDR1 and CDR2: MDHEN and SYDVKM. CDR3 length: 15 amino acids. For the CDR3, the DNA is TGTGCCAGCAGCTATAGGACAGTATTACGAGAGACCCAGTACTTC. Translating gives CASSYRTVLRETQYF.

This clonotype turned up a few times. The rearrangement joins TRBV12-3 or TRBV12-4 to TRBJ2-2; D gene unclear. V dropped 6 bases and J dropped 6 bases, with 8 bases sitting between them. This CDR3 comprises 12 residues. In nucleotides, the CDR3 is TGTGCCAGCAGCCCGGCCGCCGGGGAGCTGTTTTTT. Protein sequence: CASSPAAGELFF.

V gene TRBV6-2 or TRBV6-3 combines with J gene TRBJ2-7; 13 bases align to TRBD2. Looked up from germline, CDR1 is MNHEY and CDR2 is SVGEGT. CDR3 length: 14 residues. The V segment lost 4 bases and the J segment 5 bases; nucleotides outside the gene matches: 2. This CDR3 reads CASSSGLAGNEQYF. Written as DNA, the CDR3 is TGTGCCAGCAGTTCGGGACTAGCGGGAAACGAGCAGTACTTC.

At least ten counts were recorded for this clonotype. The genes are TRBV28 and TRBJ2-5, with D uncertain. V was shortened by 8 bases and J by 0 bases, with 7 bases between the two germline ends. This CDR3 has 12 amino acids. Germline V gives CDR1 MDHEN, CDR2 SYDVKM. CDR3 coding DNA: TGTGCCAGCGGGCAGAACCAAGAGACCCAGTACTTC. This gives the protein CASGQNQETQYF. The whole variable domain, remainder taken from reference TRBV28 and TRBJ2-5, is DVKVTQSSRYLVKRTGEKVFLECVQDMDHENMFWYRQDPGLGLRLIYFSYDVKMKEKGDIPEGYSVSREKKERFSLILESASTNQTSMYLCASGQNQETQYFGPGTRLLVL.

This clonotype was seen only a few times. The V call is TRBV29-1, the J call TRBJ2-7, with 10 positions matching TRBD1. The CDR3 loop spans 16 amino acids. J lost 2 bases, V lost 4 bases, and 11 bases had no gene match. Looked up from germline, CDR1 is SQVTM and CDR2 is ANQGSEA. The CDR3 coding sequence is TGCAGCGTTGTAGCCAGCCCCGGGACAGGGGCCTACGAGCAGTACTTC. Translation: CSVVASPGTGAYEQYF.

This clonotype was seen a few times. The chain links TRBV29-1 to TRBJ2-5; no firm D call. Trimming took off 1 base at V and 5 bases at J, with 11 bases between the two ends. The CDR3 has 13 residues. The V gene's germline CDR1 is SQVTM and CDR2 ANQGSEA. The CDR3, as DNA: TGCAGCGTTGAAGGTAGTCGTGGGGAGACCCAGTACTTC. Protein product: CSVEGSRGETQYF.

This clonotype came up many times. The chain is built from TRBV3-1 and TRBJ1-2, with a possible D match to TRBD1 (5 bases). Germline V gene data show CDR1 as LGHDT and CDR2 as YNNKEL (reference sequence). The V end was cut by 5 bases, the J end by 2 bases, with 9 bases between. The CDR3 covers 13 residues. The DNA of the CDR3 is TGTGCCAGCAGCTTTCGGGACAACTATGGCTACACCTTC. It yields the protein CASSFRDNYGYTF. Using reference TRBV3-1 and TRBJ1-2 for the parts outside the CDR3, the full variable domain is DTAVSQTPKYLVTQMGNDKSIKCEQNLGHDTMYWYKQDSKKFLKIMFSYNNKELIINETVPNRFSPKSPDKAHLNLHINSLELGDSAVYFCASSFRDNYGYTFGSGTRLTVV.

This clonotype appeared many times. CDR3 bases: TGTGCCAGCAGTTTAATCCTGGATCAGCCCCAGCATTTT. This sequence encodes CASSLILDQPQHF. The J gene is TRBJ1-5, the V gene TRBV28; no definite D call. CDR3 length: 13 residues. Trimming took off 2 bases at V and 5 bases at J, with 7 bases between the two ends. The germline V gene has CDR1 MDHEN and CDR2 SYDVKM.

As to this clonotype: Relative to the germline gene, one junction end is altered; a read error may explain this. The rearrangement joins TRBV28 to TRBJ2-7; 7 bases are shared with TRBD1. The length of the CDR3 is 14 residues. In germline, CDR1 is MDHEN, CDR2 SYDVKM. Here the CDR3 reads CTSSFGTAPNEQYF. Written as DNA, the CDR3 is TGTACCAGCAGTTTCGGGACAGCTCCGAACGAGCAGTACTTC. The entire variable domain, with the rest obtained from reference TRBV28 and TRBJ2-7, is as follows: DVKVTQSSRYLVKRTGEKVFLECVQDMDHENMFWYRQDPGLGLRLIYFSYDVKMKEKGDIPEGYSVSREKKERFSLILESASTNQTSMYLCTSSFGTAPNEQYFGPGTRLTVT.

The CDR3 reads CASSPLISSYEQYF. The CDR3 DNA reads as TGTGCCAGCAGCCCTCTGATTAGCTCCTACGAGCAGTACTTC. This sequence joins TRBV9 and TRBJ2-7; D is undetermined. The germline CDR1 and CDR2 sequences are SGDLS and YYNGEE. Trimming left V 4 bases short and J 0 bases short, with 11 bases between. The CDR3 has 14 residues.

The gene calls are TRBV4-3 and TRBJ2-5; D perhaps matches TRBD1 (5 bases). The CDR3 is 16 amino acids. Trimming left V 1 base short and J 5 bases short, with 17 bases between. Germline CDR1 reads LGHNA; CDR2 reads YSLEER. CDR3 sequence reads: CASSQGPRQGGETQYF. For the CDR3, the DNA is TGCGCCAGCAGCCAAGGGCCGAGGCAGGGCGGCGAGACCCAGTACTTC.

This clonotype showed up many times. V is TRBV28 and J is TRBJ1-2, with D tentatively TRBD1 (5 bases). CDR3 length equals 19 residues. Germline V gene sequence: CDR1 MDHEN, CDR2 SYDVKM. With 1 base removed from V and 9 bases from J, the gap between germline ends came to 30 bases. In DNA, the CDR3 is TGTGCCAGCAGTTTATACCATTATTGGACAAATCCCCTGACGAGCAGCTACACCTTC. This encodes CASSLYHYWTNPLTSSYTF.

The V and J genes are TRBV20-1 and TRBJ1-1; D ambiguous. This CDR3 region has 13 residues. Deletions cut 0 bases from V and 5 bases from J, with 10 bases between. Germline CDR1 DFQATT, CDR2 SNEGSKA (reference sequence). The DNA for the CDR3 is TGCAGTGCTAGAGATCCATCGGGGACTGAAGCTTTCTTT. Residues: CSARDPSGTEAFF.

Many counts were recorded for this clonotype. The chain joins TRBV9 to TRBJ2-5; a weak D match, TRBD2 (5 bases). Germline lookup yields CDR1 SGDLS and CDR2 YYNGEE. With 0 bases removed from V and 1 base from J, the gap between germline ends came to 10 bases. The CDR3 has 15 amino acids. Here the CDR3 DNA reads TGTGCCAGCAGCGTAGGAGGCCTAGCCCAAGAGACCCAGTACTTC. Translated: CASSVGGLAQETQYF.

This rearrangement joins TRBV6-5 to TRBJ2-7, with TRBD1 identical over 7 bases. Germline loops: CDR1 MNHEY, CDR2 SVGAGI. Trimming took 0 bases from V and 0 from J; bases not matched to a gene: 5. There are 16 residues in the CDR3. CDR3 in DNA: TGTGCCAGCAGTTACTCAACAGGGGATCCCTCCTACGAGCAGTACTTC. Its protein product is CASSYSTGDPSYEQYF.

A note on this clonotype: A junction end diverges from the germline sequence, so it may reflect a read error. V is TRBV7-7 and J is TRBJ2-1; TRBD2 matches 14 bases. The germline CDR1 and CDR2 sequences are SSHAT and FNYEAQ (reference sequence). There are 18 residues in the CDR3. Here the CDR3 reads CASSLTGTSGRSRNEQFF. In DNA form, the CDR3 reads TGTGCTAGCAGCCTGACCGGGACTAGCGGGAGAAGTAGAAATGAGCAGTTCTTC.

This clonotype was counted a few times. The rearrangement uses TRBV20-1 and TRBJ2-1; 12 bases are shared with TRBD2. V lost 6 bases to trimming and J lost 8 bases; unmatched junction nucleotides: 14. CDR1 is DFQATT, CDR2 SNEGSKA, per germline (reference sequence). The CDR3 contains 16 residues. This CDR3 reads CSAPLAGGSWGDEQFF. The CDR3 DNA sequence: TGCAGTGCCCCACTAGCGGGAGGCTCCTGGGGGGATGAGCAGTTCTTC.